Each of the 3 T cell receptor beta chains below was sequenced from the same sample in a study of cytomegalovirus exposure and HLA in healthy donors. Repertoires were generated with immunoSEQ multiplex PCR, while TCRdb's copy carries only in-frame clones and drops some. The sample includes fewer than 250,000 clones, roughly 89% of them seen just once. Source material: PBMCs. The source of these receptors is a man between 18 and 29 years old in good health and CMV-seronegative.

The chain recombines TRBV7-2 with TRBJ2-4, with D perhaps TRBD1 (6 bases). The CDR3 contains 14 residues. The germline V and J ends were trimmed by 9 bases and 0 bases, with 12 bases remaining between them. Germline-derived CDR1 and CDR2 are SGHTA and FQGNSA. The CDR3 bases are TGTGCCAGACCGGGACACCTAGCCAAAAACATTCAGTACTTC. Amino acid sequence: CARPGHLAKNIQYF.

The rearrangement links TRBV6-6 to TRBJ2-1; D not resolved. The germline gives CDR1 MNHNY, CDR2 SVGAGI (reference sequence). The CDR3 has 16 residues. The ends were cut back, 5 bases at V and 0 bases at J, with 14 bases in the middle. CDR3 sequence reads: CASSPPGSLSYNEQFF. The CDR3 DNA is TGTGCCAGCAGTCCCCCCGGGTCCCTCTCCTACAATGAGCAGTTCTTC.

The chain combines TRBV4-1 with TRBJ2-7; 9 nucleotides match TRBD2. The germline V gene has CDR1 MGHRA and CDR2 YSYEKL. Losses at the gene ends were 0 bases for V and 3 bases for J; bases not matched to a gene: 3. CDR3 length equals 15 residues. The CDR3 sequence: CASSQEELAGYEQYF. For the CDR3, the DNA is TGCGCCAGCAGCCAAGAAGAACTAGCGGGCTACGAGCAGTACTTC.